The source of this TCR beta chain is a study of cytomegalovirus exposure and HLA in healthy donors. Study conclusions and caveats: A later analysis found that most CMV-associated TCR beta chains appeared HLA-restricted. Among the most significant clusters, several appeared linked to common viral pathogens in a later analysis. The authors confirmed in vitro that a few CMV-associated chains were specific for CMV antigens.

PCR used 60 Vbeta primers and 13 Jbeta primers. Profiled with immunoSEQ multiplex PCR; TCRdb holds only in-frame clones, not every one. Of 50,000 to 65,000 clones listed, about 72% were seen once; the top ten hold nearly 25%. A remark on this clone: Its antigen is undetermined.

CDR1 is MGHRA, CDR2 YSYEKL, per germline. Deletions cut 10 bases from V and 6 bases from J, with 16 bases between. CDR3 length: 13 residues. The chain employs TRBV4-1 and TRBJ2-1, with a possible D match to TRBD2 (6 bases). The clonotype originates from a man in his fifties or sixties in good health and CMV-seropositive. The source material was PBMCs. The CDR3 sequence: CATSGERGNEQFF. CDR3 bases: TGCGCCACCTCGGGGGAGAGGGGCAATGAGCAGTTCTTC.